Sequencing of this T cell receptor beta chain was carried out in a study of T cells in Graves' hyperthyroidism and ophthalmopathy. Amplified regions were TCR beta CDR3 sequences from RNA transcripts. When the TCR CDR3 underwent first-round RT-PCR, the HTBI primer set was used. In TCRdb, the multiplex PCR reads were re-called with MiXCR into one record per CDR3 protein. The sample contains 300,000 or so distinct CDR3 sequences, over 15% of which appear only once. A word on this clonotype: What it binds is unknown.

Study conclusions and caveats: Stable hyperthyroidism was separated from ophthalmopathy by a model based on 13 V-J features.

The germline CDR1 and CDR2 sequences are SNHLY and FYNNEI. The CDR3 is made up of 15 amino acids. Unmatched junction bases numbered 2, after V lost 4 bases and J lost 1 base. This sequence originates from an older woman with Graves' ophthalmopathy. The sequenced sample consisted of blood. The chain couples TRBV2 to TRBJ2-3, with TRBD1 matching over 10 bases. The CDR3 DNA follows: TGTGCCAGCAGTGCCGGGACAGGGGGCACAGATACGCAGTATTTT. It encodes CASSAGTGGTDTQYF. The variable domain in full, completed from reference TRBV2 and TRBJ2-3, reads EPEVTQTPSHQVTQMGQEVILRCVPISNHLYFYWYRQILGQKVEFLVSFYNNEISEKSEIFDDQFSVERPDGSNFTLKIRSTKLEDSAMYFCASSAGTGGTDTQYFGPGTRLTVL.